Reported below is one T cell receptor beta chain. Germline loops: CDR1 SGHRS, CDR2 YFSETQ. This CDR3 contains 16 residues. Trimming cost V 5 bases and J 1 base; bases outside gene matches: 10. The sample originates from a study of technical replicates of blood from a few donors. Sequencing was performed with immunoSEQ multiplex PCR; in TCRdb, only in-frame clones are kept and a portion is missing. The sample lists 65,000 to 85,000 clones, 75% to 95% occurring once. What was sequenced was T cells isolated from PBMCs. The clonotype comes from a human donor in good health. The rearrangement links TRBV5-1 to TRBJ2-5, with 8 positions matching TRBD2. CDR3 region: CASSPGAGGLQETQYF. In nucleotides, the CDR3 is TGCGCCAGCAGTCCTGGGGCGGGGGGTCTCCAAGAGACCCAGTACTTC.